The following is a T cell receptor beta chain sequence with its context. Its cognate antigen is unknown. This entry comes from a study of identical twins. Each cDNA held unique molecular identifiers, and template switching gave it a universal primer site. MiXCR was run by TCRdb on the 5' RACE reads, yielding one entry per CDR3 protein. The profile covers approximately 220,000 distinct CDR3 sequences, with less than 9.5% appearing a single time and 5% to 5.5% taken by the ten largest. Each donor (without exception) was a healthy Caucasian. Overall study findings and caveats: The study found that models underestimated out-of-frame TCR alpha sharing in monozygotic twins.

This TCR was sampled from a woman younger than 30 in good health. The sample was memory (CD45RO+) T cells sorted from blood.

The CDR3 protein is CASSFPTSGGNRGEQYF. In DNA form, the CDR3 reads TGTGCCAGCAGCTTCCCGACTAGCGGGGGGAACCGTGGCGAGCAGTACTTC. The chain recombines TRBV7-9 with TRBJ2-7, with 13 bases aligning to TRBD2. The CDR3 sequence is 17 residues long. V trimming: 3 bases; J trimming: 6 bases; junction bases outside the gene matches: 11. Germline CDR1 is SEHNR and CDR2 is FQNEAQ (reference sequence).